Following are 15 T cell receptor beta chains from one sample sequenced in a study of blood T cell repertoires in COVID-19. Clones were read by immunoSEQ multiplex PCR, and TCRdb kept only the in-frame ones, dropping some. The sample consists of some 140,000 clones, approximately 80% of them appearing once. The sample consisted of peripheral blood. All receptors derive from a woman aged 55 to 70 with COVID-19, enrolled during active disease.

The chain carries TRBV18 and TRBJ1-4; 8 nucleotides line up with TRBD1. Trimming removed 3 bases from V and 3 bases from J; junction bases left unmatched: 0. In germline, CDR1 is KGHSH, CDR2 LQKENI. This CDR3 is 14 amino acids long. CDR3 DNA sequence: TGTGCCAGCTCACCGACAGGGGCTAATGAAAAACTGTTTTTT. This translates into CASSPTGANEKLFF.

J is TRBJ2-1 and V is TRBV27; maybe TRBD2 (6 bases). The V and J ends lost 5 bases and 2 bases respectively, with 13 bases between them. CDR1 and CDR2 (germline): MNHEY, SMNVEV (reference sequence). The CDR3 consists of 15 residues. As DNA, the CDR3 is TGTGCCAGCAGTCTCCGGGACTTCACCTACAATGAGCAGTTCTTC. Its protein product is CASSLRDFTYNEQFF.

V is TRBV9 and J is TRBJ1-1, with 8 bases matching TRBD1. Germline trimming cut 0 bases from V and 1 base from J; bases unmatched to any gene: 2. The CDR3 runs 15 residues. Looked up from germline, CDR1 is SGDLS and CDR2 is YYNGEE. CDR3 nucleotides: TGTGCCAGCAGCGTAGGGACAGGGACGAACACTGAAGCTTTCTTT. It specifies CASSVGTGTNTEAFF.

The chain has TRBV6-5 and TRBJ2-3, with D possibly being TRBD1 (7 bases). CDR3 length: 16 amino acids. With 0 bases removed from V and 3 bases from J, the gap between germline ends came to 13 bases. The germline gives CDR1 MNHEY, CDR2 SVGAGI. CDR3 nucleotide sequence: TGTGCCAGCAGTTACTCAGGAGGGGGCTGGACAGATACGCAGTATTTT. Its protein product is CASSYSGGGWTDTQYF.

The V call is TRBV5-4, the J call TRBJ2-5; the D gene is possibly TRBD1 (6 bases). Trimming cost V 3 bases and J 5 bases, with 14 bases left between them. The CDR3 consists of 14 residues. Per germline, CDR1 SGHNT and CDR2 YYREEE (reference sequence). The CDR3 coding sequence is TGTGCCAGCAGCTCTCCACAGGGAGTGGAGACCCAGTACTTC. Its translation: CASSSPQGVETQYF.

The chain links TRBV4-2 to TRBJ1-1; D is undetermined. Trimming stripped 1 base from V and 1 base from J, with 13 bases between. Germline V CDR1 and CDR2: LGHNA, YNFKEQ. The CDR3 totals 16 residues. The CDR3 reads CASSQVNERPNTEAFF. Written as DNA, the CDR3 is TGTGCCAGCAGCCAAGTGAATGAGCGACCGAACACTGAAGCTTTCTTT.

The chain is built from TRBV19 and TRBJ2-1; perhaps TRBD1 as D (6 bases). Germline lookup yields CDR1 LNHDA and CDR2 SQIVND (reference sequence). This CDR3 is built from 16 residues. Deletions cut 4 bases from V and 0 bases from J, with 13 bases between. The CDR3 DNA follows: TGTGCCAGTAGTAGGTCAGGGGTCTCCTCCTACAATGAGCAGTTCTTC. This encodes CASSRSGVSSYNEQFF.

The CDR3 region has the DNA TGTGCCAGCAGCTCCCACAGGGTCCCCACCGGGGAGCTGTTTTTT. It encodes CASSSHRVPTGELFF. The chain links TRBV7-3 to TRBJ2-2; perhaps TRBD1 as D (6 bases). Between the trimmed V and J ends, which lost 4 bases and 4 bases, there was a span of 13 bases. Germline V lookup: CDR1 SGHTA, CDR2 FQGTGA. The length of the CDR3 is 15 residues.

The chain is built from TRBV28 and TRBJ1-3; TRBD1 matches at 7 bases. The length of the CDR3 is 15 residues. After removal of 9 bases from V and 1 base from J, the junction contained 9 bases not matched to a gene. Germline V CDR1 and CDR2: MDHEN, SYDVKM. CDR3 region: CASSDRSQSGNTIYF. The CDR3 bases are TGTGCCAGTTCGGACAGGAGTCAGTCTGGAAACACCATATATTTT.

The sample holds a few counts of this clone. The J gene is TRBJ2-2, the V gene TRBV5-6; the D gene is possibly TRBD1 (7 bases). Between the trimmed V and J ends, which lost 4 bases and 4 bases, there was a span of 11 bases. This CDR3 spans 14 amino acids. Germline CDR1 reads SGHDT; CDR2 reads YYEEEE. CDR3 nucleotides: TGTGCCAGCAGCCGGAGGGGGCGCACCGGGGAGCTGTTTTTT. Its protein is CASSRRGRTGELFF.

The V and J genes are TRBV7-8 and TRBJ2-1, with TRBD2 matching 7 bases. The CDR3 runs 14 residues. The J segment lost 6 bases and the V segment lost 5 bases, leaving 7 bases of the junction unmatched. Germline V CDR1 and CDR2: SGHVS, FQNEAQ. The CDR3 region has the DNA TGTGCCAGCAGCCCCCAGAGGACTAGCAATGAGCAGTTCTTC. It yields the protein CASSPQRTSNEQFF.

V usage is TRBV6-5 and J usage is TRBJ2-5; D remains ambiguous. Per germline, CDR1 MNHEY and CDR2 SVGAGI. This CDR3 comprises 12 residues. V lost 7 bases and J 2 bases, leaving 8 bases between the germline ends. Here the CDR3 reads CASTRLQETQYF. In DNA, the CDR3 is TGTGCCAGCACGCGACTTCAAGAGACCCAGTACTTC.

This clone was found once. The gene calls are TRBV19 and TRBJ1-1; tentative D call: TRBD1 (6 bases). Germline CDR1 LNHDA, CDR2 SQIVND (reference sequence). V was clipped by 4 bases and J by 10 bases, with 13 bases between them. This CDR3 contains 12 residues. CDR3: CASSTMGARAFF. In nucleotides, the CDR3 is TGTGCCAGTAGTACCATGGGGGCGCGAGCTTTCTTT.

The V call is TRBV7-9, the J call TRBJ1-4; D possibly corresponds to TRBD1 (5 bases). Germline V lookup: CDR1 SEHNR, CDR2 FQNEAQ (reference sequence). The CDR3 sequence is 16 residues long. V was shortened by 1 base and J by 3 bases, with 12 bases between the two germline ends. In nucleotides, the CDR3 is TGTGCCAGCAGCTTAGGGGTCACAGGCCCTAATGAAAAACTGTTTTTT. Translated, it gives CASSLGVTGPNEKLFF.

The chain employs TRBV7-2 and TRBJ2-2; possibly TRBD1 for D (5 bases). V was trimmed by 1 base and J by 3 bases, leaving 12 bases between them. The CDR3 is made up of 16 amino acids. Germline V gene data show CDR1 as SGHTA and CDR2 as FQGNSA. The CDR3 spells CASSLGSGSHTGELFF. DNA for the CDR3: TGTGCCAGCAGCTTAGGGTCAGGGTCTCACACCGGGGAGCTGTTTTTT.